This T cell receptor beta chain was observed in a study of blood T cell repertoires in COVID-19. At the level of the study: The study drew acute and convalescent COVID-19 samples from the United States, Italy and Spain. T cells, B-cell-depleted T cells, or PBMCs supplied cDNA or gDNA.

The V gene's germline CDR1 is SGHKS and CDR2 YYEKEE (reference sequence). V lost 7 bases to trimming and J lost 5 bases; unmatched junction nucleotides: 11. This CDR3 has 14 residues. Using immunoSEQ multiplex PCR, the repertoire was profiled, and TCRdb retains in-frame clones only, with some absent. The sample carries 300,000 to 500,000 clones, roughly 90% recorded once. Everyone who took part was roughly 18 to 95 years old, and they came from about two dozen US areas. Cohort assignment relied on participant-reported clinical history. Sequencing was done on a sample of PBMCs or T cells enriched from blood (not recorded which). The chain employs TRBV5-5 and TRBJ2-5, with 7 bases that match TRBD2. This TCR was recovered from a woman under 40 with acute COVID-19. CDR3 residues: CASAPQWGGETQYF. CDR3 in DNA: TGTGCCAGCGCCCCCCAATGGGGGGGGGAGACCCAGTACTTC.